Detailed here is one TCR beta chain. This clonotype has at least ten counts. The clone's antigen remains unknown. Per-base qualities were not stored, and no clone one base away is much larger. Sequencing instrument: Illumina HiSeq 2500. TCR beta libraries were prepared by quantitative 5'-RACE with molecular barcodes. Per the authors' processing: A new computational method, built on a probabilistic model of VDJ rearrangement, was used to identify disease-linked TCR variants. TCRdb reprocessed the public reads (quality trimming at Q25 with fastp, clone calling with MiXCR) and kept in-frame beta chains. Merged by CDR3 protein, the rows form single entries marked with the most common genes and DNA. For this entry, the V and J calls and clone size follow TCRdb and not the study's own pipeline. For this sample the table gives under 300,000 distinct CDR3 sequences, of which roughly 10% were detected only once. The ten largest clonotypes hold about 6.8% of the sample.

The germline V gene provides CDR1 SGHRS and CDR2 YFSETQ. The CDR3, from cysteine to phenylalanine, totals 14 residues. Only the CDR3 portion is preserved as DNA: 42 bases, with reading frame beginning at the first base. V lost 9 bases and J lost 5 bases; the stretch between them is 20 bases long. This record belongs to a study of CD8 T cells in ankylosing spondylitis (TCRdb year 2017). About the investigation overall: The study set out to find disease-linked TCR variants by profiling T cell receptor beta repertoires in ankylosing spondylitis patients and healthy donors. The full study cohort comprised 25 or so ankylosing spondylitis patients and over a hundred healthy donors. Samples of peripheral blood were taken, and for ankylosing spondylitis patients, synovial fluid was collected as well.

Results the study describes overall, beyond this receptor: A TCR beta motif made up of 7 to 9 highly homologous amino acid variants appeared to be characteristic of blood from ankylosing spondylitis patients. A CD8+ phenotype was shown by the disease-linked clones, which were found at relatively low frequencies in peripheral blood. The disease-linked clones were reported as significantly enriched in matched synovial fluid samples from ankylosing spondylitis patients. Some motif variants were previously reported in synovial fluid and blood of reactive arthritis patients, suggesting common disease-initiation mechanisms.

The specimen was blood, either unsorted or a sorted T cell fraction (not recorded which). This clonotype was sampled from a male donor with ankylosing spondylitis or in good health (not recorded which). The chain links TRBV5-1 with TRBJ2-5; no D gene can be assigned with confidence. This receptor carries the CDR3 CAILNCPQRETQYF. The DNA reads as follows: TGCGCCATCCTAAACTGTCCCCAAAGGGAGACCCAGTACTTC.